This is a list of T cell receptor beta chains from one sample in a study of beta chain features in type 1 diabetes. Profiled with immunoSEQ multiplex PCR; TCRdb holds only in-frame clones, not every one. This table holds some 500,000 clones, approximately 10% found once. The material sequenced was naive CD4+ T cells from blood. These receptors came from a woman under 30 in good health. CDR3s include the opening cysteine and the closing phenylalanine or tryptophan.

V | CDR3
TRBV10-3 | CAIKRNIQYF
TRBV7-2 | CASSAFWGATQYF
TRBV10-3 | CAAAGSSTDTQYF
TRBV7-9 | CASSLVEGKLRTDTQYF
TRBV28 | CASSVPGSYGYTF
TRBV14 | CASSQAGGTNNEQFF
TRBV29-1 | CSVSLAKNIQYF
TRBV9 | CASTRSSDYTDTQYF
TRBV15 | CATSRVAGVGDEQYF
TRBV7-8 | CASSLWEYEQYF